The 22 T cell receptor beta chains presented below share a single source sample, sequenced in a study of T cells in Graves' hyperthyroidism and ophthalmopathy. The TCR beta CDR3 regions underwent amplification using RNA transcripts as the source. Carried out on the TCR CDR3, a first-round RT-PCR used the HTBI primer set. TCRdb re-analysed the multiplex PCR reads in MiXCR, keeping a single row per CDR3 protein. Altogether about 600,000 distinct CDR3 sequences are present, roughly 15% being singletons, with the ten largest covering around 3.3%. Source material: blood. Receptor source: a woman between 40 and 50 years old with Graves' ophthalmopathy.

This clonotype was seen a handful of times. The chain employs TRBV3-1 and TRBJ2-6; D is undetermined. CDR1 is LGHDT, CDR2 YNNKEL, per germline (reference sequence). The CDR3 is 16 residues long. The ends were cut back, 1 base at V and 3 bases at J, with 10 bases in the middle. CDR3 in amino acids: CASSQGAALGANVLTF. The CDR3 nucleotides read TGTGCCAGCAGCCAAGGGGCCGCCCTTGGGGCCAACGTCCTGACTTTC.

This clonotype was counted between two and nine times. The chain uses TRBV5-1 and TRBJ2-7; TRBD2 matches 10 bases. CDR1 is SGHRS, CDR2 YFSETQ, per germline. V lost 0 bases, J lost 4 bases, and 7 bases stayed unmatched. The CDR3 loop spans 16 amino acids. CDR3 residues: CASSLDLAGVPYEQYF. In DNA, the CDR3 is TGCGCCAGCAGCTTGGATCTAGCGGGGGTCCCGTACGAGCAGTACTTC. Using reference TRBV5-1 and TRBJ2-7 for the parts outside the CDR3, the full variable domain is KAGVTQTPRYLIKTRGQQVTLSCSPISGHRSVSWYQQTPGQGLQFLFEYFSETQRNKGNFPGRFSGRQFSNSRSEMNVSTLELGDSALYLCASSLDLAGVPYEQYFGPGTRLTVT.

The sample holds many counts of this clonotype. V is TRBV11-2 and J is TRBJ1-2, with D perhaps TRBD1 (5 bases). V lost 6 bases to trimming and J lost 3 bases, with 17 bases between them. Germline CDR1 SGHAT, CDR2 FQNNGV. The CDR3 has 15 residues. The CDR3 protein is CASSYTTDSYYGYTF. In DNA, the CDR3 is TGTGCCAGCAGTTACACGACCGACAGTTACTATGGCTACACCTTC.

This clonotype appeared a few times. The CDR3 bases are TGTGCCAGCAGTTTGGGACTCAACTCCGGCTACACCTTC. It specifies CASSLGLNSGYTF. The J gene is TRBJ1-2, the V gene TRBV12-3 or TRBV12-4; perhaps TRBD1 as D (5 bases). The CDR3 spans 13 residues. The V end was cut by 3 bases, the J end by 8 bases, with 13 bases between.

This clonotype was observed many times. The J gene is TRBJ2-4, the V gene TRBV15, with 7 nucleotides matching TRBD1. From germline, CDR1 is LNHNV and CDR2 YYDKDF (reference sequence). This CDR3 is built from 18 residues. V shed 7 bases and J 1 base; nucleotides not matched to a gene: 16. In nucleotides, the CDR3 is TGTGCCACCAATTCCCCCCCACGACAGGGATTCGCCAAAAACATTCAGTACTTC. It yields the protein CATNSPPRQGFAKNIQYF.

This clonotype was seen repeatedly, ten times or more. The gene calls are TRBV11-1 and TRBJ1-1; 7 bases map to TRBD1. The CDR3 totals 13 residues. V was clipped by 6 bases and J by 4 bases; unmatched bases: 5. Germline loops: CDR1 SGHAT, CDR2 FQDESV (reference sequence). This chain's CDR3 is CASSTQGRTEAFF. CDR3 sequence (DNA): TGTGCCAGCAGTACACAGGGGCGCACTGAAGCTTTCTTT.

Ten or more counts support this clonotype. V usage is TRBV6-1 and J usage is TRBJ1-1; 8 nucleotides line up with TRBD1. Germline lookup yields CDR1 MNHNS and CDR2 SASEGT. The CDR3 sequence is 15 residues long. Trimming at V came to 8 bases and at J to 3 bases, leaving 11 bases not matched to a gene. CDR3 amino acids: CASLPNIQGDTEAFF. In nucleotides, the CDR3 is TGTGCCAGCTTACCCAATATACAGGGGGACACTGAAGCTTTCTTT.

The chain joins TRBV2 to TRBJ1-6, with 9 positions matching TRBD1. Germline loops: CDR1 SNHLY, CDR2 FYNNEI. The CDR3 length is 16 residues. Unmatched junction bases numbered 6, after V lost 7 bases and J lost 2 bases. The CDR3 loop is CASTLDRGTYNSPLHF. Here the CDR3 DNA reads TGTGCCAGCACCCTGGACAGGGGCACCTATAATTCACCCCTCCACTTT.

This clonotype was detected many times. The rearrangement links TRBV12-3 or TRBV12-4 to TRBJ2-3; the D gene could be TRBD1 or TRBD2 (6 bases each). The CDR3 has 13 amino acids. V was trimmed by 7 bases and J by 6 bases, leaving 14 bases between them. CDR3 DNA: TGTGCCAGCAACCCGGGGGCGTCCGATACGCAGTATTTT. This sequence encodes CASNPGASDTQYF.

This clonotype came up a few times. This rearrangement joins TRBV7-9 to TRBJ1-1; D gene uncertain. Germline V CDR1 and CDR2: SEHNR, FQNEAQ (reference sequence). Trimming took 7 bases from V and 4 from J, leaving 10 bases between them. CDR3 size: 12 residues. The CDR3 sequence is CASTFILTEAFF. DNA of the CDR3: TGTGCCAGCACCTTCATCCTCACTGAAGCTTTCTTT.

The rearrangement joins TRBV29-1 to TRBJ1-2, with D unclear. CDR1 and CDR2 from the germline V gene are SQVTM and ANQGSEA. The length of the CDR3 is 12 residues. V gave up 2 bases and J gave up 4 bases, with 8 bases separating them. The CDR3 nucleotides read TGCAGCGTTGAAAGGGAATCCTATGGCTACACCTTC. Amino acids: CSVERESYGYTF.

There are many counts of this clonotype. J is TRBJ2-1 and V is TRBV3-1; 10 nucleotides match TRBD1. Germline V gene lookup returns CDR1 LGHDT and CDR2 YNNKEL (reference sequence). There are 14 residues in the CDR3. The trim removed 3 bases at V and 12 bases at J, leaving 8 bases unmatched. CDR3 region: CASSHPTRDRGQFF. The CDR3 DNA reads as TGTGCCAGCAGCCATCCAACCCGGGACAGGGGGCAGTTCTTC.

V gene TRBV10-3 combines with J gene TRBJ2-3, with 11 bases identical to TRBD2. V lost 10 bases, J lost 3 bases, and 3 bases stayed unmatched. CDR1 ENHRY and CDR2 SYGVKD come from the germline V gene. This CDR3 comprises 13 residues. In nucleotides, the CDR3 is TGTGCCACCGGACTAGCGGGTACAGATACGCAGTATTTT. This translates into CATGLAGTDTQYF.

This clonotype was detected ten times or more. The V and J genes are TRBV6-5 and TRBJ1-4, with D hard to call. Trimming shortened V by 0 bases and J by 8 bases, and 10 bases separated the two germline ends. The V gene's germline CDR1 is MNHEY and CDR2 SVGAGI. The CDR3 covers 14 residues. The CDR3 loop is CASSYSAREEKLFF. The CDR3 region has the DNA TGTGCCAGCAGTTACTCAGCACGTGAAGAAAAACTGTTTTTT.

This clonotype was counted at least ten times. The chain couples TRBV5-1 to TRBJ2-7; D unclear. V was trimmed by 5 bases and J by 3 bases, leaving 12 bases between them. Germline assignment: CDR1 SGHRS and CDR2 YFSETQ. The CDR3 has 13 residues. Written as DNA, the CDR3 is TGCGCCAGCAGGCAAGATCCAATCTACGAGCAGTACTTC. As protein: CASRQDPIYEQYF. Filled out from reference TRBV5-1 and TRBJ2-7, the complete variable domain reads KAGVTQTPRYLIKTRGQQVTLSCSPISGHRSVSWYQQTPGQGLQFLFEYFSETQRNKGNFPGRFSGRQFSNSRSEMNVSTLELGDSALYLCASRQDPIYEQYFGPGTRLTVT.

The rearrangement links TRBV6-1 to TRBJ2-7, with D maybe TRBD1 (6 bases). There are 15 residues in the CDR3. V lost 6 bases, J lost 4 bases, and 19 bases lay in between. Germline CDR1 MNHNS, CDR2 SASEGT. CDR3 in DNA: TGTGCCAGCAGCCAGGGGAAGGACACGACTTACGAGCAGTACTTC. Protein sequence: CASSQGKDTTYEQYF.

This chain links TRBV6-1 with TRBJ1-2; 9 bases fit TRBD1. CDR1 is MNHNS, CDR2 SASEGT, per germline. After removal of 5 bases from V and 6 bases from J, the junction contained 4 bases not matched to a gene. CDR3 length: 13 amino acids. CDR3 in DNA: TGTGCCAGCAGTCCTGACAGGGGGGATGGCTACACCTTC. This gives the protein CASSPDRGDGYTF.

J is TRBJ2-3 and V is TRBV20-1, with D tentatively TRBD1 or TRBD2 (6 bases each). The CDR3 spans 13 residues. Looked up from germline, CDR1 is DFQATT and CDR2 is SNEGSKA (reference sequence). The V gene lost 4 bases and the J gene lost 4 bases, with 12 bases spanning the gap. The CDR3 DNA reads as TGCAGTGCTAAGCCGGGGGCATCAGATACGCAGTATTTT. It codes for CSAKPGASDTQYF.

V gene TRBV12-3 or TRBV12-4 combines with J gene TRBJ2-1, with 10 nucleotides matching TRBD1. With 4 bases clipped from V and 9 bases from J, the junction kept 12 bases outside the gene matches. This CDR3 has 16 residues. The CDR3 reads CASSSPGQGSPCEQFF. CDR3 DNA sequence: TGTGCCAGCAGTTCGCCGGGACAGGGGTCCCCCTGTGAGCAGTTCTTC.

The table lists this clonotype with a few counts. The chain joins TRBV29-1 to TRBJ2-7, with 7 bases identical to TRBD2. Germline CDR1 and CDR2: SQVTM and ANQGSEA. V lost 0 bases to trimming and J lost 6 bases; unmatched junction nucleotides: 11. The CDR3 sequence is 15 residues long. The CDR3 sequence: CSVEEEAGNPPEQYF. DNA for the CDR3: TGCAGCGTTGAAGAGGAAGCGGGGAACCCCCCCGAGCAGTACTTC.

The chain has TRBV10-3 and TRBJ1-6; D ambiguous. The length of the CDR3 is 15 residues. Germline CDR1 ENHRY, CDR2 SYGVKD. Trimming shortened V by 3 bases and J by 5 bases, and 11 bases separated the two germline ends. The chain's CDR3 is CAISDRGRNNSPLHF. In nucleotides, the CDR3 is TGTGCCATCAGTGATCGCGGACGGAATAATTCACCCCTCCACTTT.

At least ten counts were recorded for this clonotype. V gene TRBV12-3 or TRBV12-4 combines with J gene TRBJ1-1, with D maybe TRBD1 (5 bases). The CDR3 runs 14 residues. Trimming stripped 3 bases from V and 5 bases from J, with 13 bases between. The CDR3: CASSFAGGFTEAFF. For the CDR3, the DNA is TGTGCCAGCAGTTTCGCCGGGGGATTTACTGAAGCTTTCTTT.